This T cell receptor (beta chain) stems from a study of identifying expanded T cells in peripheral blood. In regard to this clone: Its antigen is as yet unknown.

Notes on the study in general: Over two and four weeks, about 15 and 19 clones changed, versus around 1.1 between replicates. Clone count variance between approximately two-week samples rose with total template count.

V shed 1 base and J shed 2 bases, with 9 bases lying between them. This CDR3 spans 14 amino acids. The V gene's germline CDR1 is WNHNN and CDR2 SYGVQD (reference sequence). This table comes from immunoSEQ multiplex PCR, and its TCRdb copy is limited to in-frame clones, with some not included. This sample has around 100,000 clones, with around 89% found just once. No infections or other immune events were documented during collection. Sequenced material: blood. The source of this sequence is a person aged 18 to 75 in good health. V gene TRBV10-1 combines with J gene TRBJ2-7; D uncertain. The CDR3 sequence is CASSEYEFPYEQYF. The CDR3 DNA is TGCGCCAGCAGTGAGTATGAGTTCCCCTACGAGCAGTACTTC.